Below, 26 T cell receptor beta chains from the same sample are listed, as sequenced in a study of T cell responses to AZD1222 COVID-19 vaccine. Clones were read by immunoSEQ multiplex PCR, and TCRdb kept only the in-frame ones, dropping some. The sample records about 160,000 clones, 85% to 95% being singletons. Sequencing was performed on peripheral blood, taken on day 0 of AZD1222 vaccination. These receptors were taken from an adult in good health.

The CDR3 protein is CASSHRRLLLAANTGELFF. CDR3 nucleotides: TGTGCCAGCAGTCACAGGCGTTTACTGCTCGCGGCGAACACCGGGGAGCTGTTTTTT. The gene calls are TRBV7-9 and TRBJ2-2; D might be TRBD1 (5 bases). This CDR3 contains 19 residues. Germline V gene data show CDR1 as SEHNR and CDR2 as FQNEAQ (reference sequence). Trimming removed 6 bases from V and 0 bases from J, with 23 bases in between.

The V and J genes are TRBV29-1 and TRBJ2-2; D unresolved. The CDR3 has 12 residues. Between the trimmed V and J ends, which lost 7 bases and 5 bases, there was a span of 11 bases. Germline values: CDR1 SQVTM, CDR2 ANQGSEA. The CDR3 DNA follows: TGCAGCGCTATGTTGAGTACCGGGGAGCTGTTTTTT. Protein sequence: CSAMLSTGELFF.

CDR3 coding DNA: TGTGCCAGCAGCCAAGCGGGAGGAATGAACACTGAAGCTTTCTTT. It is translated as CASSQAGGMNTEAFF. The V gene is TRBV14, the J gene TRBJ1-1; no definite D call. Trimming cost V 1 base and J 0 bases, with 9 bases left between them. Looked up from germline, CDR1 is SGHDN and CDR2 is FVKESK. This CDR3 region has 15 residues.

J is TRBJ1-6 and V is TRBV6-5; 10 nucleotides match TRBD1. The germline V gene encodes CDR1 MNHEY and CDR2 SVGAGI. V lost 6 bases to trimming and J lost 7 bases; unmatched junction nucleotides: 6. The CDR3 covers 15 residues. Here the CDR3 DNA reads TGTGCCAGCAGACGACAGGGGGCGAGAAATTCACCCCTCCACTTT. Translated, it gives CASRRQGARNSPLHF.

The chain recombines TRBV6-2 or TRBV6-3 with TRBJ1-2; D ambiguous. V shed 5 bases and J shed 6 bases, with 16 bases lying between them. The CDR3 runs 14 residues. The V gene's germline CDR1 is MNHEY and CDR2 SVGEGT. The DNA of the CDR3 is TGTGCCAGCAGTCAAGGATCTGCGGTCCATGGCTACACCTTC. Amino acid sequence: CASSQGSAVHGYTF.

J is TRBJ1-1 and V is TRBV29-1, with D maybe TRBD1 (5 bases). Germline CDR1 reads SQVTM; CDR2 reads ANQGSEA. V was trimmed by 6 bases and J by 10 bases, leaving 12 bases between them. This CDR3 region has 10 residues. CDR3 loop: CSVAQGGAFF. Here the CDR3 DNA reads TGCAGCGTAGCCCAGGGAGGAGCTTTCTTT.

The V call is TRBV13, the J call TRBJ2-1, with 9 bases lining up with TRBD2. Trimming at V came to 7 bases and at J to 2 bases, leaving 6 bases not matched to a gene. Germline assignment: CDR1 PRHDT and CDR2 FYEKMQ (reference sequence). The CDR3 runs 15 residues. The CDR3 sequence: CASTPREGPYNEQFF. The CDR3 DNA reads TGTGCCAGCACCCCGCGGGAGGGACCCTACAATGAGCAGTTCTTC. Supplemented by reference TRBV13 and TRBJ2-1, the full variable domain reads AAGVIQSPRHLIKEKRETATLKCYPIPRHDTVYWYQQGPGQDPQFLISFYEKMQSDKGSIPDRFSAQQFSDYHSELNMSSLELGDSALYFCASTPREGPYNEQFFGPGTRLTVL.

The chain links TRBV5-1 to TRBJ1-4; D unresolved. CDR3 size: 15 residues. The V and J ends lost 1 base and 7 bases respectively, with 14 bases between them. CDR1 is SGHRS, CDR2 YFSETQ, per germline. In DNA form, the CDR3 reads TGCGCCAGCAGCTTGTTACCACGACAAGGTGAAAAACTGTTTTTT. Translated, it gives CASSLLPRQGEKLFF. Combining the CDR3 with reference TRBV5-1 and TRBJ1-4 gives the whole variable domain KAGVTQTPRYLIKTRGQQVTLSCSPISGHRSVSWYQQTPGQGLQFLFEYFSETQRNKGNFPGRFSGRQFSNSRSEMNVSTLELGDSALYLCASSLLPRQGEKLFFGSGTQLSVL.

The chain has TRBV29-1 and TRBJ1-1; weak D call: TRBD1 (6 bases). Trimming took 7 bases from V and 4 from J, leaving 22 bases between them. CDR1 and CDR2 from the germline V gene are SQVTM and ANQGSEA. This CDR3 region has 15 residues. The CDR3 bases are TGCAGCGCCCTCCCCCAGGGGCCCTCAGTCACTGAAGCTTTCTTT. This encodes CSALPQGPSVTEAFF.

The sample holds a few counts of this clone. V usage is TRBV11-3 and J usage is TRBJ1-1, with D uncertain. CDR1 SGHNT and CDR2 YENEEA come from the germline V gene. Trimming removed 5 bases at V and 4 bases at J, with 17 bases between. The CDR3 is 15 residues long. CDR3 region: CASSPLGLEGTEAFF. In DNA, the CDR3 is TGTGCCAGCAGCCCTCTGGGATTAGAGGGCACTGAAGCTTTCTTT.

V gene TRBV2 combines with J gene TRBJ2-1; D might be TRBD1 (5 bases). Trimming removed 8 bases from V and 8 bases from J, with 13 bases in between. This CDR3 has 12 residues. The germline V gene encodes CDR1 SNHLY and CDR2 FYNNEI. CDR3 region: CASLTRVDEQFF. The CDR3 nucleotides are TGTGCCAGCCTCACCAGGGTTGATGAGCAGTTCTTC.

Only a few counts were recorded for this clone. The rearrangement joins TRBV27 to TRBJ1-6, with 8 bases identical to TRBD1. Germline CDR1 is MNHEY and CDR2 is SMNVEV (reference sequence). Trimming took 5 bases from V and 7 from J; bases not matched to a gene: 7. The CDR3 consists of 15 residues. CDR3 sequence (DNA): TGTGCCAGCAGTCAAGACACAGGGGGAAATTCACCCCTCCACTTT. Its translation: CASSQDTGGNSPLHF.

This chain connects TRBV18 to TRBJ1-5, with D possibly TRBD1 on 6 matching bases. With 9 bases removed from V and 5 bases from J, the gap between germline ends came to 14 bases. The length of the CDR3 is 13 residues. Per the germline V gene, CDR1 is KGHSH and CDR2 is LQKENI. CDR3 region: CASSRQADQPQHF. DNA for the CDR3: TGTGCCAGTTCGCGACAGGCCGATCAGCCCCAGCATTTT.

As concerns this clone: Other DNA sequences of this sample code for an identical CDR3. J is TRBJ2-7 and V is TRBV6-5; 9 nucleotides line up with TRBD1. Trimming removed 5 bases from V and 4 bases from J; junction bases left unmatched: 3. Germline CDR1 and CDR2: MNHEY and SVGAGI. This CDR3 region has 13 residues. The CDR3, as DNA: TGTGCCAGCAGTAGGGACAGGGTGTACGAGCAGTACTTC. This codes for CASSRDRVYEQYF.

J is TRBJ2-7 and V is TRBV12-5, with 11 bases matching TRBD2. The J segment lost 2 bases and the V segment lost 10 bases, leaving 1 base of the junction unmatched. In germline, CDR1 is LGHNT, CDR2 FRNRAP. The CDR3 runs 12 residues. CDR3 coding DNA: TGTGCTACGACTAGCGGGACCTACGAGCAGTACTTC. This encodes CATTSGTYEQYF.

CDR3 sequence reads: CASSLLPGPNEQFF. CDR3 in DNA: TGTGCCAGCAGCTTACTTCCGGGACCTAATGAGCAGTTCTTC. V gene TRBV7-6 combines with J gene TRBJ2-1; the D gene could be TRBD1 or TRBD2 (5 bases each). Trimming stripped 2 bases from V and 7 bases from J, with 12 bases between. This CDR3 has 14 residues. In germline, CDR1 is SGHVS, CDR2 FNYEAQ.

The chain links TRBV28 to TRBJ1-1; TRBD1 agrees at 7 bases. The length of the CDR3 is 12 residues. The germline V gene has CDR1 MDHEN and CDR2 SYDVKM. Germline trimming cut 7 bases from V and 10 bases from J; bases unmatched to any gene: 9. CDR3 loop: CASNAPQGSAFF. CDR3 DNA: TGTGCCAGCAACGCTCCACAGGGGTCAGCTTTCTTT. Supplemented by reference TRBV28 and TRBJ1-1, the full variable domain reads DVKVTQSSRYLVKRTGEKVFLECVQDMDHENMFWYRQDPGLGLRLIYFSYDVKMKEKGDIPEGYSVSREKKERFSLILESASTNQTSMYLCASNAPQGSAFFGQGTRLTVV.

This rearrangement joins TRBV28 to TRBJ1-2, with 9 bases matching TRBD1. The CDR3 length is 15 residues. Germline lookup yields CDR1 MDHEN and CDR2 SYDVKM. Trimming took 4 bases from V and 6 from J; bases not matched to a gene: 9. CDR3 coding DNA: TGTGCCAGCAGTTCTCCAGGGACAGGGCGGAATGGCTACACCTTC. Its protein is CASSSPGTGRNGYTF.

This rearrangement joins TRBV28 to TRBJ2-7, with 8 nucleotides matching TRBD1. The CDR3 sequence is 14 residues long. J gave up 5 bases and V 5 bases, and 8 bases lay outside the gene matches. Germline V gives CDR1 MDHEN, CDR2 SYDVKM. CDR3 DNA: TGTGCCAGCAGTACACGGGACAGGTTGGACGAGCAGTACTTC. Amino acid sequence: CASSTRDRLDEQYF.

The chain is built from TRBV7-3 and TRBJ1-2, with TRBD1 matching over 8 bases. The CDR3 covers 13 residues. Germline CDR1 reads SGHTA; CDR2 reads FQGTGA. V lost 5 bases, J lost 7 bases, and 6 bases stayed unmatched. The CDR3 DNA is TGTGCCAGCAGCGTTACAGGGGGTGGTGGCTACACCTTC. Protein: CASSVTGGGGYTF.

The chain couples TRBV3-1 (or the pseudogene TRBV3-2) to TRBJ1-3, with 7 bases aligning to TRBD1. V lost 4 bases to trimming and J lost 3 bases; unmatched junction nucleotides: 6. The CDR3 totals 15 residues. Germline values: CDR1 LGHDT, CDR2 YNNKEL (reference sequence). CDR3 amino acids: CASSPRDSLGNTIYF. The CDR3, as DNA: TGTGCCAGCAGCCCCCGGGACAGTCTTGGAAACACCATATATTTT.

The chain recombines TRBV24-1 with TRBJ2-7; 9 bases match TRBD1. CDR1 is KGHDR and CDR2 is SFDVKD in the germline V gene. CDR3 length equals 13 residues. Losses at the gene ends were 4 bases for V and 5 bases for J; bases not matched to a gene: 2. CDR3 in DNA: TGTGCCACCAGTGAACGGACAGGGGACGAGCAGTACTTC. It specifies CATSERTGDEQYF.

The gene calls are TRBV5-6 and TRBJ1-2; no definite D call. Per germline, CDR1 SGHDT and CDR2 YYEEEE. The germline V and J ends were trimmed by 0 bases and 8 bases, with 11 bases remaining between them. This CDR3 spans 13 amino acids. This CDR3 is CASSLAATRGYTF. The CDR3 DNA is TGTGCCAGCAGCTTGGCGGCCACCCGGGGCTACACCTTC.

The chain carries TRBV10-3 and TRBJ1-5, with D possibly matching TRBD1 (5 bases). The CDR3 spans 16 residues. Trimming took 4 bases from V and 2 from J, leaving 15 bases between them. Germline CDR1 ENHRY, CDR2 SYGVKD. DNA of the CDR3: TGTGCCATCAGTGGGGCCGAAAGGGGAGGCAATCAGCCCCAGCATTTT. Translation: CAISGAERGGNQPQHF.

The rearrangement uses TRBV27 and TRBJ2-1, with TRBD2 as a possible D gene (6 bases). Trimming removed 6 bases at V and 1 base at J, with 7 bases between. There are 13 residues in the CDR3. The germline V gene encodes CDR1 MNHEY and CDR2 SMNVEV (reference sequence). The chain's CDR3 is CASSGSSYNEQFF. In DNA form, the CDR3 reads TGTGCCAGCAGCGGGAGTTCCTACAATGAGCAGTTCTTC.

This chain joins TRBV19 and TRBJ2-1; 8 bases fit TRBD1. V was pared by 6 bases and J by 5 bases, with 9 bases of the junction left unmatched. CDR1 LNHDA and CDR2 SQIVND come from the germline V gene (reference sequence). The CDR3 runs 15 residues. CDR3 sequence reads: CASSTTLTGDNEQFF. CDR3 nucleotides: TGTGCCAGTAGCACGACCCTGACAGGGGACAATGAGCAGTTCTTC.